The clone carrying this TCR beta chain was recorded a few times. Its antigen is not known. These data originate in a study of post-analysis software for immune sequencing data. The TCR beta cDNA libraries carried unique molecular identifiers. It was from about 0.94 to 9.7 million T cells that about half a million cDNA molecules came. TCRdb recomputed calls from the PCR reads with MiXCR, one row per CDR3 protein. This repertoire shows more than 500,000 distinct CDR3 sequences, around 36% found once; its top ten account for under 7%. General study findings and limits: Batch-mates among the samples co-clustered strongly by F measure.

Sequencing used blood. The TCR comes from a girl aged 2 to 17 with multiple sclerosis.

CDR3 nucleotide sequence: TGCGCCAGCAGCTCGCAGGGGGCGGCTAATGAAAAACTGTTTTTT. Its protein product is CASSSQGAANEKLFF. The chain joins TRBV5-1 to TRBJ1-4; TRBD1 aligns across 8 bases. The CDR3 extends over 15 amino acids. Germline assignment: CDR1 SGHRS and CDR2 YFSETQ. Trimming at V came to 3 bases and at J to 3 bases, leaving 4 bases not matched to a gene.